One sample yielded the 8 T cell receptor beta chains listed below, sequenced in a study of blood T cells in healthy people across ages. Primers used in a second PCR of about 6 to 11 cycles were a sample-barcoded 5' primer and a J-beta primer mix. TCRdb analysed the 5' RACE reads with MiXCR anew, one entry per CDR3 protein. The sample records around 970,000 distinct CDR3 sequences, roughly half being singletons. Sequencing input: blood. The origin of the receptors is a woman aged 60-70 years in good health.

This chain uses TRBV11-2 with TRBJ2-7; D gene uncertain. Trimming left V 2 bases short and J 11 bases short, with 10 bases between. CDR1 and CDR2 from the germline V gene are SGHAT and FQNNGV. The CDR3 runs to 11 residues. The chain's CDR3 is CASSLSTPKYF. In DNA, the CDR3 is TGTGCCAGCAGCTTATCAACCCCAAAGTACTTC.

This rearrangement joins TRBV30 to TRBJ2-7; 8 nucleotides agree with TRBD2. The DNA end is more similar to TRBJ2-5, so the J call may be wrong. The germline gives CDR1 GTSNPN, CDR2 SVGIG (reference sequence). This CDR3 region has 16 residues. CDR3 coding DNA: TGTGCCTGGAGTAAAGGAGCGGGAGTTATTGGAGAGACCCAGTACTTC. This translates into CAWSKGAGVIGETQYF.

As regards this clonotype: A read error may be the cause here, since a much bigger clone is one base away. This sequence joins TRBV12-3 or TRBV12-4 and TRBJ2-5, with TRBD1 matching 7 bases. The CDR3 sequence is 13 residues long. Trimming removed 6 bases from V and 3 bases from J; junction bases left unmatched: 4. The CDR3 DNA follows: TGTGCCAGCAGCCGGGACAGAAAAGAGACCCAGTACTTC. Translation gives CASSRDRKETQYF.

This clonotype has more than one count but fewer than ten. CDR3 in DNA: TGTGCCAGCAGCTTAGTTTCCGGTTGGGGGCAGGGTGGCTACACCTTC. This encodes CASSLVSGWGQGGYTF. The chain employs TRBV7-2 and TRBJ1-2; D is possibly TRBD1 (6 bases). Trimming pared 1 base from V and 7 bases from J, leaving 19 bases between. The CDR3 spans 16 residues. Germline lookup yields CDR1 SGHTA and CDR2 FQGNSA.

The chain joins TRBV5-5 to TRBJ2-7; TRBD2 aligns across 8 bases. The V gene's germline CDR1 is SGHKS and CDR2 YYEKEE (reference sequence). The CDR3 runs 15 residues. With 4 bases clipped from V and 5 bases from J, the junction kept 11 bases outside the gene matches. The chain's CDR3 is CASSPGGTSTDEQYF. CDR3 DNA sequence: TGTGCCAGCAGCCCCGGCGGGACTAGTACCGACGAGCAGTACTTC.

The V call is TRBV4-1, the J call TRBJ1-3; TRBD1 aligns across 7 bases. V gave up 4 bases and J gave up 2 bases; unmatched junction bases: 8. The CDR3 totals 16 residues. Germline V lookup: CDR1 MGHRA, CDR2 YSYEKL. The CDR3 protein is CASSLPTGATGNTIYF. DNA of the CDR3: TGCGCCAGCAGCCTACCAACAGGGGCCACTGGAAACACCATATATTTT.

The chain carries TRBV19 and TRBJ2-1; TRBD1 agrees at 9 bases. The CDR3 contains 15 residues. The trim removed 4 bases at V and 0 bases at J, leaving 1 base unmatched. The germline gives CDR1 LNHDA, CDR2 SQIVND (reference sequence). CDR3 amino acids: CASSKGQGSYNEQFF. The DNA of the CDR3 is TGTGCCAGTAGTAAGGGACAGGGCTCCTACAATGAGCAGTTCTTC.

The chain couples TRBV29-1 to TRBJ1-5; 10 bases map to TRBD1. Per germline, CDR1 SQVTM and CDR2 ANQGSEA. The CDR3 covers 13 residues. J lost 6 bases, V lost 4 bases, and 3 bases had no gene match. The CDR3 reads CSVVGDRGQPQHF. The CDR3 bases are TGCAGCGTTGTTGGGGACAGGGGTCAGCCCCAGCATTTT.